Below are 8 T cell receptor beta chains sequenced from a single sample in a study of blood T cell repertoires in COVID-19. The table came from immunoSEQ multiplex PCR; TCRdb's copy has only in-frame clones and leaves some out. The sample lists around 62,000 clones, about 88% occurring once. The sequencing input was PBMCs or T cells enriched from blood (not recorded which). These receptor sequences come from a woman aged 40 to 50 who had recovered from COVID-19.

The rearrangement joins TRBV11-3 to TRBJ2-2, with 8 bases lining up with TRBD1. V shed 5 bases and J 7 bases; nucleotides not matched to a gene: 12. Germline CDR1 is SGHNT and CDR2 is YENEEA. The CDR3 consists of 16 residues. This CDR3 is CASSPPTDRVVGELFF. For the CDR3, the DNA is TGTGCCAGCAGCCCCCCTACGGACAGGGTGGTCGGGGAGCTGTTTTTT.

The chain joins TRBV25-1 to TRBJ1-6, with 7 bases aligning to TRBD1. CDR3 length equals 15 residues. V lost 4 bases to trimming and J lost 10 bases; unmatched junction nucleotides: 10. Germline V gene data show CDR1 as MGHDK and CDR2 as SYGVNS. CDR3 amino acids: CASSAPTGDASPLHF. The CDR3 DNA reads TGTGCCAGCAGTGCTCCCACAGGGGACGCCTCACCCCTCCACTTT.

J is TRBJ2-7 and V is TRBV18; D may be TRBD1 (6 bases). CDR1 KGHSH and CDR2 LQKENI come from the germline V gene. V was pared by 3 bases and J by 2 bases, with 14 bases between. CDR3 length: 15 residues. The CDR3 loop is CASSPGTRLTYEQYF. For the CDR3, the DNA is TGTGCCAGCTCACCCGGGACACGCCTAACCTACGAGCAGTACTTC.

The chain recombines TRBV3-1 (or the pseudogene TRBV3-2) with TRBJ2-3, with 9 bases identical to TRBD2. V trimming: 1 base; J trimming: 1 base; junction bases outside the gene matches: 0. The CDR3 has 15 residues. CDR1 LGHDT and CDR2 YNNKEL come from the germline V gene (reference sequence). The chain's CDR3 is CASSQGTSGTDTQYF. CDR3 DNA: TGTGCCAGCAGCCAAGGGACTAGCGGCACAGATACGCAGTATTTT.

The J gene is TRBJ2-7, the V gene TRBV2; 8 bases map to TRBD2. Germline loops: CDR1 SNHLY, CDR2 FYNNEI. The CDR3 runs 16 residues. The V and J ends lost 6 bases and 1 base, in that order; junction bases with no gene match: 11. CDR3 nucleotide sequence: TGTGCCAGCAGGGACATCGGCGGGGGGACATCCTACGAGCAGTACTTC. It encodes CASRDIGGGTSYEQYF. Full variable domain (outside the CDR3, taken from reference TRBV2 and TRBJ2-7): EPEVTQTPSHQVTQMGQEVILRCVPISNHLYFYWYRQILGQKVEFLVSFYNNEISEKSEIFDDQFSVERPDGSNFTLKIRSTKLEDSAMYFCASRDIGGGTSYEQYFGPGTRLTVT.

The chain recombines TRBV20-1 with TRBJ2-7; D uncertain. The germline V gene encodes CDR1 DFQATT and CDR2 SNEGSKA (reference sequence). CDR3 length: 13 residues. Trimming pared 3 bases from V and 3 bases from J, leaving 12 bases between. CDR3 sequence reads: CSASQVALYEQYF. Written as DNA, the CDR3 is TGCAGTGCTAGTCAGGTTGCGCTCTACGAGCAGTACTTC.

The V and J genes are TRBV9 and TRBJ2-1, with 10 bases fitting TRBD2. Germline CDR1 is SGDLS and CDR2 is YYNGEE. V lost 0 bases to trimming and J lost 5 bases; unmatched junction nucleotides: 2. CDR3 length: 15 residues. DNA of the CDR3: TGTGCCAGCAGCGTAGGGCTAGCGGGAGACAATGAGCAGTTCTTC. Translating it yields CASSVGLAGDNEQFF. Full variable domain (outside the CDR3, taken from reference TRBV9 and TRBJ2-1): DSGVTQTPKHLITATGQRVTLRCSPRSGDLSVYWYQQSLDQGLQFLIQYYNGEERAKGNILERFSAQQFPDLHSELNLSSLELGDSALYFCASSVGLAGDNEQFFGPGTRLTVL.

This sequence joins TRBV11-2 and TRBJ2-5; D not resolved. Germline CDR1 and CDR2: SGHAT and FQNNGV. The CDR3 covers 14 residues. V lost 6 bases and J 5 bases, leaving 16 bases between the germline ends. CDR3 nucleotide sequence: TGTGCCAGCAGTCCAACCTATAGTCGGGAGACCCAGTACTTC. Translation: CASSPTYSRETQYF.